This T cell receptor (beta chain) appears in the sequencing data of a study of CD8+ T cells in alopecia areata. Study summary: Treated patients received severity scores based on the percentage of scalp area affected.

RNA, once extracted, was reverse transcribed into cDNA for use as the sequencing template. Measured with immunoSEQ multiplex PCR; TCRdb has only the in-frame clones, and not every one. The table lists 95,000 to 150,000 clones, approximately 53% of them singletons. On this clone: Antigen unknown.

Treatment specified: oral pan-JAK inhibitor, 5-10 mg twice daily. The CDR3 covers 12 residues. The germline V gene has CDR1 MNHEY and CDR2 SVGAGI. V trimming: 4 bases; J trimming: 8 bases; junction bases outside the gene matches: 3. General study results and limits: Elevated clonality characterized lesional scalp relative to normal scalp, particularly in alopecia totalis/universalis. Scalp and blood samples kept many expanded lesional clones throughout tofacitinib. Normal skin's resident alphabeta T cells are sequenced alongside lesional scalp T cells.

The chain is built from TRBV6-5 and TRBJ1-2; 8 bases are shared with TRBD1. The sequences come from CD4+ T cells sorted from blood, collected at week 4, from a patient treated with tofacitinib. This TCR came from a human donor with alopecia areata. The CDR3, as DNA: TGTGCCAGCAGTTCCGGGACAGGCGGCTACACCTTC. This encodes CASSSGTGGYTF.